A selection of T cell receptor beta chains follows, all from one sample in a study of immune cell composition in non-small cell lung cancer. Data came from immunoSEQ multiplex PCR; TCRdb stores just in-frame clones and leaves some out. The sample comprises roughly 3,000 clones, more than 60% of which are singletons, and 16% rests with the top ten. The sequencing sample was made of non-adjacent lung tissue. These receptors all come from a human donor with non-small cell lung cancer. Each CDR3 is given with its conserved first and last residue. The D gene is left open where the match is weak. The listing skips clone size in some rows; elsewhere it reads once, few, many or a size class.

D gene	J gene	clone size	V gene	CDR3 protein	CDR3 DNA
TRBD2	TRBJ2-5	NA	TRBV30	CAWSVRTGLVGAETQYF	TGTGCCTGGAGTGTACGTACCGGACTAGTCGGCGCCGAGACCCAGTACTTC
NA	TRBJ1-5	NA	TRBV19	CASRTSSGDGGYSNQPQHF	TGTGCCAGTAGGACCTCGTCGGGGGATGGAGGTTATAGCAATCAGCCCCAGCATTTT
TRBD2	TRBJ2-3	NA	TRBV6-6	CASSLWTSGSQDTQYF	TGTGCCAGCAGTCTTTGGACTAGCGGGAGTCAAGATACGCAGTATTTT
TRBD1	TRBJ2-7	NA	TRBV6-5	CASTGTGGGYEQYF	TGTGCCAGCACCGGGACAGGGGGCGGCTACGAGCAGTACTTC
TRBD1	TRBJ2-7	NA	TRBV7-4	CASSPRQGPNHEQYF	TGTGCCAGCAGCCCCCGACAGGGGCCCAACCACGAGCAGTACTTC
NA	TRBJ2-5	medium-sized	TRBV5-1	CASSLAGSIRGETQYF	TGCGCCAGCAGCTTGGCCGGTTCCATAAGGGGAGAGACCCAGTACTTC
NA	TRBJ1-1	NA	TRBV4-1	CASSQSVRETEAFF	TGCGCCAGCAGCCAATCGGTCCGGGAGACTGAAGCTTTCTTT
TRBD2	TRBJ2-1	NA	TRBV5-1	CASIGGLAGGNEQFF	TGCGCCAGCATCGGTGGTCTAGCGGGGGGCAATGAGCAGTTCTTC
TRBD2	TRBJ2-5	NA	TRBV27	CASSPRGTSGNPSGETQYF	TGTGCCAGCAGTCCCCGGGGGACTAGCGGGAATCCGTCGGGAGAGACCCAGTACTTC
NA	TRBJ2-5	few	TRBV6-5	CASSYSAGDGETQYF	TGTGCCAGCAGTTACTCAGCAGGGGATGGAGAGACCCAGTACTTC
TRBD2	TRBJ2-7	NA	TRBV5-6	CASTISPGGAVQYEQYF	TGTGCCAGCACCATCTCGCCGGGGGGGGCAGTTCAGTACGAGCAGTACTTC
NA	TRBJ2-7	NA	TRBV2	CASSRQVSYEQYF	TGTGCCAGCAGTCGACAGGTTTCCTACGAGCAGTACTTC
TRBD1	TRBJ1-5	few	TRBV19	CASSRDRDGKQPQHF	TGTGCCAGTAGTCGGGACAGGGATGGAAAGCAGCCCCAGCATTTT
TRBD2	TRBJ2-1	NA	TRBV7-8	CASSPRLGFGREANDEQFF	TGTGCCAGCAGCCCACGCCTGGGATTTGGGCGGGAGGCTAACGATGAGCAGTTCTTC
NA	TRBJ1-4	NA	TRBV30	CAWMGTTNEKLFF	TGTGCCTGGATGGGGACTACTAATGAAAAACTGTTTTTT
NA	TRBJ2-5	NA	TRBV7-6	CASSLVGHVLGGGYQETQYF	TGTGCCAGCAGCTTAGTCGGGCATGTATTGGGCGGGGGCTACCAAGAGACCCAGTACTTC